Following are 2 T cell receptor beta chains from one sample sequenced in a study of OX40 agonist ivuxolimab in advanced cancers. This table comes from immunoSEQ multiplex PCR, and its TCRdb copy is limited to in-frame clones, with some not included. Of about 86,000 clones in the sample, roughly 85% were seen once. Sequencing was performed on CD4+ or CD8+ T cells sorted from blood, taken in a trial of the OX40 agonist ivuxolimab. These receptors were taken from an adult with an advanced solid tumor such as melanoma, head and neck, liver or kidney cancer.

The chain links TRBV2 to TRBJ1-4; TRBD1 is a possible D gene (5 bases). V was shortened by 4 bases and J by 8 bases, with 14 bases between the two germline ends. Germline values: CDR1 SNHLY, CDR2 FYNNEI. The CDR3 extends over 14 amino acids. The CDR3 sequence is CASSVGQGREKLFF. In DNA, the CDR3 is TGTGCCAGCAGTGTGGGTCAGGGCCGGGAAAAACTGTTTTTT.

This clone was recorded once. DNA for the CDR3: TGTGCCAGCTCACTTAACATCCAGGACACTGAAGCTTTCTTT. Its translation: CASSLNIQDTEAFF. J is TRBJ1-1 and V is TRBV18, with D unclear. The germline CDR1 and CDR2 sequences are KGHSH and LQKENI. CDR3 length equals 14 residues. Trimming stripped 4 bases from V and 3 bases from J, with 12 bases between. Full variable domain (rest looked up from reference TRBV18 and TRBJ1-1): NAGVMQNPRHLVRRRGQEARLRCSPMKGHSHVYWYRQLPEEGLKFMVYLQKENIIDESGMPKERFSAEFPKEGPSILRIQQVVRGDSAAYFCASSLNIQDTEAFFGQGTRLTVV.